The 32 T cell receptor beta chains below all came from one sample that was sequenced in a study of graft-versus-host responses after intestinal transplantation. No antigens are known for them. Only in-frame clones appear in the TCRdb table, and some are missing; sequencing was by immunoSEQ multiplex PCR. Altogether over 45,000 clones are present, 94% being singletons, with the ten largest covering about 0.4%. The sample consisted of unstimulated CD4+ T cells sorted from spleen or lymph node cells, taken before transplant. These receptors came from a human donor who was the organ donor for an intestinal transplant.

This clone was recorded a few times. The gene calls are TRBV7-2 and TRBJ2-7, with TRBD2 matching 14 bases. CDR3 length equals 15 residues. Germline V gene sequence: CDR1 SGHTA, CDR2 FQGNSA. V shed 3 bases and J 2 bases; nucleotides not matched to a gene: 0. The CDR3 spells CASSLTSGGAYEQYF. The DNA of the CDR3 is TGTGCCAGCAGCTTGACTAGCGGGGGGGCCTACGAGCAGTACTTC.

The chain employs TRBV6-5 and TRBJ2-7, with TRBD1 identical over 7 bases. The germline gives CDR1 MNHEY, CDR2 SVGAGI. The CDR3 has 13 residues. The V gene end was trimmed by 6 bases and the J gene end by 3 bases; junction bases not matched to a gene: 5. CDR3 DNA sequence: TGTGCCAGCAGGCGACAGGGAAACTACGAGCAGTACTTC. Translation: CASRRQGNYEQYF.

The chain is built from TRBV30 and TRBJ2-7; D might be TRBD1 or TRBD2, each matching 5 bases. Between the trimmed V and J ends, which lost 2 bases and 1 base, there was a span of 12 bases. The germline V gene encodes CDR1 GTSNPN and CDR2 SVGIG (reference sequence). The CDR3 is made up of 14 amino acids. The CDR3 loop reads CAWSRRGPSYEQYF. The CDR3 DNA reads TGTGCCTGGAGTCGACGGGGACCTTCCTACGAGCAGTACTTC.

The chain has TRBV10-3 and TRBJ1-5; possible D gene TRBD1, 6 bases. V gave up 3 bases and J gave up 11 bases, with 20 bases separating them. The CDR3 runs 15 residues. Germline CDR1 reads ENHRY; CDR2 reads SYGVKD. CDR3 DNA sequence: TGTGCCATCAGTGAACAGGCAGGGGACGTAAAGGCCCAGCATTTT. Translating it yields CAISEQAGDVKAQHF.

The gene calls are TRBV27 and TRBJ2-1; no clear D gene. Between the trimmed V and J ends, which lost 1 base and 0 bases, there was a span of 10 bases. The CDR3 loop spans 16 amino acids. Looked up from germline, CDR1 is MNHEY and CDR2 is SMNVEV (reference sequence). CDR3 amino acids: CASSLFGIPSYNEQFF. CDR3 DNA sequence: TGTGCCAGCAGTTTATTTGGCATTCCCTCCTACAATGAGCAGTTCTTC.

This clone was observed once. CDR3 DNA sequence: TGTGCCAGTAGTCCCATTGGACAGCCTTACAATGAGCAGTTCTTC. The encoded protein is CASSPIGQPYNEQFF. The chain links TRBV19 to TRBJ2-1, with D perhaps matching TRBD1 (6 bases). V lost 5 bases, J lost 4 bases, and 15 bases lay in between. Germline V CDR1 and CDR2: LNHDA, SQIVND (reference sequence). There are 15 residues in the CDR3.

The chain has TRBV9 and TRBJ2-5, with 7 bases identical to TRBD2. The V segment lost 0 bases and the J segment 4 bases; nucleotides outside the gene matches: 0. This CDR3 has 13 amino acids. CDR1 is SGDLS and CDR2 is YYNGEE in the germline V gene. The CDR3 DNA reads as TGTGCCAGCAGCGTAGGCGGGGGAGAGACCCAGTACTTC. Translation gives CASSVGGGETQYF. The full variable domain, completed using reference TRBV9 and TRBJ2-5, is DSGVTQTPKHLITATGQRVTLRCSPRSGDLSVYWYQQSLDQGLQFLIQYYNGEERAKGNILERFSAQQFPDLHSELNLSSLELGDSALYFCASSVGGGETQYFGPGTRLLVL.

A word on this clone: At one of its ends the junction is not consistent with the germline gene, which may arise from a read error. The rearrangement uses TRBV7-3 and TRBJ2-3; 8 bases map to TRBD2. The CDR3 is 15 amino acids. Germline assignment: CDR1 SGHTA and CDR2 FQGTGA. The CDR3 spells CASSSIGGAEDTRYF. Here the CDR3 DNA reads TGTGCCAGCAGCTCCATCGGGGGGGCAGAGGATACGCGGTATTTT.

The V call is TRBV30, the J call TRBJ2-7, with 8 bases matching TRBD2. The CDR3 contains 13 residues. V was clipped by 4 bases and J by 0 bases; unmatched bases: 2. Per germline, CDR1 GTSNPN and CDR2 SVGIG (reference sequence). CDR3 sequence (DNA): TGTGCCTGGACTAGCGGGCCCTCCTACGAGCAGTACTTC. Amino acid sequence: CAWTSGPSYEQYF.

The rearrangement joins TRBV14 to TRBJ2-5; tentative D call: TRBD1 (5 bases). The V and J ends lost 1 base and 11 bases respectively, with 20 bases between them. The CDR3 has 15 amino acids. Looked up from germline, CDR1 is SGHDN and CDR2 is FVKESK. In DNA, the CDR3 is TGTGCCAGCAGCCAAGTCCAGGGCCTTCCTTTTCAGCAGTACTTC. Amino acid sequence: CASSQVQGLPFQQYF.

The chain links TRBV18 to TRBJ2-5; 12 bases line up with TRBD1. Germline trimming cut 2 bases from V and 3 bases from J; bases unmatched to any gene: 1. Per germline, CDR1 KGHSH and CDR2 LQKENI. CDR3 length equals 15 residues. The CDR3 DNA is TGTGCCAGCTCACCAGGGACAGGGGGCAAAGAGACCCAGTACTTC. It specifies CASSPGTGGKETQYF.

The sample holds one count of this clone. The genes are TRBV9 and TRBJ2-3; no reliable D call. The V and J ends lost 0 bases and 2 bases respectively, with 10 bases between them. This CDR3 contains 15 residues. CDR1 SGDLS and CDR2 YYNGEE come from the germline V gene. The CDR3 spells CASSVGMWPTDTQYF. The CDR3 DNA is TGTGCCAGCAGCGTAGGCATGTGGCCCACAGATACGCAGTATTTT.

The gene calls are TRBV19 and TRBJ1-2; TRBD1 aligns across 8 bases. This CDR3 has 17 amino acids. The ends lost 5 bases at V and 4 bases at J; junction bases unmatched: 15. Germline values: CDR1 LNHDA, CDR2 SQIVND (reference sequence). CDR3 amino acids: CASSRRGPRTGSYGYTF. The DNA of the CDR3 is TGTGCCAGTAGTCGAAGGGGCCCTAGGACAGGGAGCTATGGCTACACCTTC. The variable domain in full, with the rest retrieved from reference TRBV19 and TRBJ1-2, is DGGITQSPKYLFRKEGQNVTLSCEQNLNHDAMYWYRQDPGQGLRLIYYSQIVNDFQKGDIAEGYSVSREKKESFPLTVTSAQKNPTAFYLCASSRRGPRTGSYGYTFGSGTRLTVV.

The genes are TRBV5-1 and TRBJ2-1; tentative D call: TRBD1 (7 bases). Germline V CDR1 and CDR2: SGHRS, YFSETQ. The CDR3 runs to 16 residues. Deletions cut 1 base from V and 3 bases from J, with 14 bases between. For the CDR3, the DNA is TGCGCCAGCAGCTTGACCCCAGGGGGGCTCTACAATGAGCAGTTCTTC. This codes for CASSLTPGGLYNEQFF.

The chain couples TRBV7-6 to TRBJ2-1; 8 bases line up with TRBD2. The CDR3 length is 16 residues. V shed 1 base, J shed 4 bases, and the junction held 6 bases outside the gene matches. Germline CDR1 and CDR2: SGHVS and FNYEAQ. The CDR3 sequence is CASSLVRAGGYNEQFF. The CDR3 coding sequence is TGTGCCAGCAGCTTAGTTAGGGCGGGGGGATACAATGAGCAGTTCTTC.

In its sample, this clone was seen a few times. V gene TRBV14 combines with J gene TRBJ1-3, with a weak D call TRBD1 (5 bases). Germline assignment: CDR1 SGHDN and CDR2 FVKESK. The CDR3 is 15 amino acids. Between the trimmed V and J ends, which lost 0 bases and 4 bases, there was a span of 10 bases. Here the CDR3 DNA reads TGTGCCAGCAGCCAAGACAGGGCAGGAGGAAACACCATATATTTT. This gives the protein CASSQDRAGGNTIYF.

This sequence joins TRBV7-2 and TRBJ2-5, with 12 bases identical to TRBD2. The CDR3 runs 20 residues. CDR1 SGHTA and CDR2 FQGNSA come from the germline V gene. The ends lost 0 bases at V and 3 bases at J; junction bases unmatched: 14. CDR3 amino acids: CASSLAARPGLAGNKETQYF. CDR3 DNA: TGTGCCAGCAGCTTAGCGGCCCGCCCCGGACTAGCGGGGAATAAAGAGACCCAGTACTTC.

V is TRBV30 and J is TRBJ2-1; D may be TRBD1 (5 bases). This CDR3 spans 16 amino acids. Trimming left V 0 bases short and J 10 bases short, with 22 bases between. The germline CDR1 and CDR2 sequences are GTSNPN and SVGIG (reference sequence). The CDR3 DNA sequence: TGTGCCTGGAGTGTAGTGTTAGGGGTCGAGTCGGGCGAGCAGTTCTTC. It encodes CAWSVVLGVESGEQFF.

The chain couples TRBV7-3 to TRBJ2-1; maybe TRBD1 (6 bases). The V end lost 1 base, the J end lost 0 bases, and 19 bases lay between the germline ends. This CDR3 region has 19 residues. CDR1 is SGHTA and CDR2 is FQGTGA in the germline V gene. The CDR3 sequence is CASSLNPRPGVSSYNEQFF. The CDR3 region has the DNA TGTGCCAGCAGCTTAAATCCCCGCCCAGGGGTCAGCTCCTACAATGAGCAGTTCTTC.

This chain connects TRBV2 to TRBJ2-7; D possibly uses TRBD1 or TRBD2 (5 bases each). Trimming pared 3 bases from V and 5 bases from J, leaving 14 bases between. This CDR3 region has 14 residues. Germline V gene lookup returns CDR1 SNHLY and CDR2 FYNNEI. CDR3 DNA: TGTGCCAGCAGTGATCCGTCGGGGCTCAACGAGCAGTACTTC. This codes for CASSDPSGLNEQYF.

The CDR3 sequence is CASKLGSGGYEQYF. In nucleotides, the CDR3 is TGTGCCAGCAAGCTGGGTAGCGGGGGCTACGAGCAGTACTTC. The chain couples TRBV6-5 to TRBJ2-7, with 9 bases identical to TRBD2. The CDR3 is 14 residues long. Germline CDR1 is MNHEY and CDR2 is SVGAGI. V lost 7 bases, J lost 3 bases, and 7 bases stayed unmatched.

This clone was picked up one time. This sequence joins TRBV5-8 and TRBJ1-5; possible D gene TRBD1, 6 bases. The CDR3 has 17 residues. V gave up 5 bases and J gave up 4 bases, with 22 bases separating them. In germline, CDR1 is SGHTS, CDR2 YDEGEE. The CDR3 coding sequence is TGTGCCAGCAGAAAGAAACTGACAGGTATCGGGAATCAGCCCCAGCATTTT. Amino acid sequence: CASRKKLTGIGNQPQHF.

CDR3 coding DNA: TGTGCCAGTAGTTTTCGGGACAGGGACCCCTACGAGCAGTACTTC. Translation gives CASSFRDRDPYEQYF. The rearrangement links TRBV19 to TRBJ2-7, with 9 bases matching TRBD1. The CDR3 runs 15 residues. Germline V lookup: CDR1 LNHDA, CDR2 SQIVND (reference sequence). The J segment lost 2 bases and the V segment lost 5 bases, leaving 7 bases of the junction unmatched.

This chain links TRBV7-2 with TRBJ2-7; no reliable D call. Germline V gene data show CDR1 as SGHTA and CDR2 as FQGNSA. Trimming left V 2 bases short and J 4 bases short, with 9 bases between. The CDR3 consists of 13 residues. The DNA for the CDR3 is TGTGCCAGCAGCTTACTAACTCATTACGAGCAGTACTTC. It encodes CASSLLTHYEQYF. Combining the CDR3 with reference TRBV7-2 and TRBJ2-7 gives the whole variable domain GAGVSQSPSNKVTEKGKDVELRCDPISGHTALYWYRQSLGQGLEFLIYFQGNSAPDKSGLPSDRFSAERTGGSVSTLTIQRTQQEDSAVYLCASSLLTHYEQYFGPGTRLTVT.

The gene calls are TRBV27 and TRBJ2-7; 8 bases line up with TRBD2. Germline-derived CDR1 and CDR2 are MNHEY and SMNVEV (reference sequence). J gave up 2 bases and V 3 bases, and 6 bases lay outside the gene matches. The CDR3 consists of 15 residues. CDR3 bases: TGTGCCAGCAGTTTCCGGCGGGGGGCCCCCTACGAGCAGTACTTC. Its protein product is CASSFRRGAPYEQYF.

This chain connects TRBV7-2 to TRBJ2-7; TRBD2 is a possible D gene (6 bases). V gave up 4 bases and J gave up 4 bases, with 11 bases separating them. This CDR3 is 13 amino acids long. Germline V gene lookup returns CDR1 SGHTA and CDR2 FQGNSA. The CDR3: CASSSGLTYEQYF. The CDR3 region has the DNA TGTGCCAGCAGCTCAGGACTAACTTACGAGCAGTACTTC.

This clone was detected once. The gene calls are TRBV6-5 and TRBJ1-2, with D possibly matching TRBD1 (6 bases). The CDR3 totals 14 residues. In germline, CDR1 is MNHEY, CDR2 SVGAGI. V lost 2 bases to trimming and J lost 4 bases, with 11 bases between them. The CDR3 protein is CASSYPDSPYGYTF. The DNA for the CDR3 is TGTGCCAGCAGTTACCCGGACAGCCCCTATGGCTACACCTTC.

V gene TRBV15 combines with J gene TRBJ2-5; 9 bases map to TRBD1. Germline V gene lookup returns CDR1 LNHNV and CDR2 YYDKDF (reference sequence). This CDR3 is 16 amino acids long. With V trimmed by 2 bases and J by 3 bases, 7 bases remained unmatched. The CDR3 region has the DNA TGTGCCACCAGCAGAACACCGGGACAGGGAAAAGAGACCCAGTACTTC. It codes for CATSRTPGQGKETQYF.

This rearrangement joins TRBV6-6 to TRBJ2-7, with D unclear. Germline V gives CDR1 MNHNY, CDR2 SVGAGI (reference sequence). The CDR3 consists of 13 residues. Trimming pared 2 bases from V and 2 bases from J, leaving 7 bases between. Here the CDR3 reads CASSYRLTYEQYF. The CDR3 region has the DNA TGTGCCAGCAGTTACCGCCTTACCTACGAGCAGTACTTC.

The chain is built from TRBV2 and TRBJ2-5; no reliable D call. The germline CDR1 and CDR2 sequences are SNHLY and FYNNEI. The CDR3 has 11 amino acids. V was pared by 4 bases and J by 5 bases, with 5 bases between. The CDR3 loop is CASSARETQYF. CDR3 bases: TGTGCCAGCAGTGCGAGGGAGACCCAGTACTTC.

This chain's CDR3 is CASIPDRENTEAFF. Written as DNA, the CDR3 is TGTGCCAGTATCCCGGACAGGGAGAACACTGAAGCTTTCTTT. The V call is TRBV19, the J call TRBJ1-1; 8 nucleotides match TRBD1. V was clipped by 7 bases and J by 1 base; unmatched bases: 5. The CDR3 has 14 amino acids. From germline, CDR1 is LNHDA and CDR2 SQIVND (reference sequence).

The CDR3 protein is CASSSRDERSYEQYF. For the CDR3, the DNA is TGTGCCAGCAGCTCCCGGGACGAGAGGTCCTACGAGCAGTACTTC. The V and J genes are TRBV7-3 and TRBJ2-7; D might be TRBD1 or TRBD2, each matching 5 bases. Looked up from germline, CDR1 is SGHTA and CDR2 is FQGTGA. The V and J ends lost 4 bases and 1 base respectively, with 14 bases between them. This CDR3 is built from 15 residues.